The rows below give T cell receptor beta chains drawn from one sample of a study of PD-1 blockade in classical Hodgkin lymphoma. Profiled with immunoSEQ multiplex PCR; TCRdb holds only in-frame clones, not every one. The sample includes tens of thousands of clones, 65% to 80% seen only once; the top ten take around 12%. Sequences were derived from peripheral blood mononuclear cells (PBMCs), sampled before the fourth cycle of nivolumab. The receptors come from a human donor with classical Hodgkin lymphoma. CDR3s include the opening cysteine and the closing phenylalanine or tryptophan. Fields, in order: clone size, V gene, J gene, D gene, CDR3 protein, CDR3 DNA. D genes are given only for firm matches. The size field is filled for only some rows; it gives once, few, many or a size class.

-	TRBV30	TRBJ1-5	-	CAWSVRGGQFSNQPQHF	TGTGCCTGGAGTGTACGGGGGGGTCAGTTTAGCAATCAGCCCCAGCATTTT
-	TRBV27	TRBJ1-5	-	CASSSHRSKKPQHF	TGTGCCAGCAGTTCCCACAGGTCGAAAAAACCCCAGCATTTT
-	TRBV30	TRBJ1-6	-	CAWTGRVRYNSPLHF	TGTGCCTGGACTGGTAGGGTCCGCTATAATTCACCCCTCCACTTT
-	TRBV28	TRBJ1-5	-	CASSFRTVYSNQPQHF	TGTGCCAGCAGCTTCCGGACAGTTTATAGCAATCAGCCCCAGCATTTT
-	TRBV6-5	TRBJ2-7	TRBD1	CASSFLPGTGVEQYF	TGTGCCAGCAGTTTCTTACCCGGGACAGGGGTCGAGCAGTACTTC
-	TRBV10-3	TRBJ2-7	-	CAISDPGKSSYEQYF	TGTGCCATCAGTGATCCAGGCAAGAGCTCCTACGAGCAGTACTTC
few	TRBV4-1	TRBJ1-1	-	CASSQVAIAGAFF	TGCGCCAGCAGCCAGGTGGCCATCGCAGGAGCTTTCTTT
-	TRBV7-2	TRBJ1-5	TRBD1	CASSSSDRGGQPQHF	TGTGCCAGCAGCTCCTCGGACAGGGGAGGTCAGCCCCAGCATTTT
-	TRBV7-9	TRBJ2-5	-	CASRVAAGDLETQYF	TGTGCCAGCAGGGTCGCGGCAGGGGATCTGGAGACCCAGTACTTC
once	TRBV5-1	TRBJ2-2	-	CASSLDLHTGELFF	TGCGCCAGCAGCTTGGACCTGCACACCGGGGAGCTGTTTTTT
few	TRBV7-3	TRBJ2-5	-	CASSQRGFPQETQYF	TGTGCCAGCAGCCAAAGGGGGTTCCCCCAAGAGACCCAGTACTTC
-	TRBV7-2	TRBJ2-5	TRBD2	CASSLLLTSGRETQYF	TGTGCCAGCAGCTTATTACTAACTAGCGGTCGGGAGACCCAGTACTTC
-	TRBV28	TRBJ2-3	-	CASSSPPEITDTQYF	TGTGCCAGCAGTTCCCCCCCAGAGATCACAGATACGCAGTATTTT
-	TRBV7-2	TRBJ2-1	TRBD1	CASSLDRGPYNEQFF	TGTGCCAGCAGCTTAGACAGGGGCCCGTACAATGAGCAGTTCTTC
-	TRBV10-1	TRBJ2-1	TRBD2	CASSPGEGGDEQFF	TGCGCCAGCAGCCCCGGGGAGGGTGGGGATGAGCAGTTCTTC
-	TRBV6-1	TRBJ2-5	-	CASIRSRGETQYF	TGTGCCAGCATCCGGTCCCGGGGGGAGACCCAGTACTTC
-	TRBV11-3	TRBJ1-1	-	CASSLDLRAGSDGAFF	TGTGCCAGCAGCTTAGATCTTAGGGCGGGTAGTGACGGGGCTTTCTTT
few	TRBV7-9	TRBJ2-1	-	CASSPQVNEQFF	TGTGCCAGCAGCCCTCAGGTAAATGAGCAGTTCTTC
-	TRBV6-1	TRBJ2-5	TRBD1	CASSETGEETQYF	TGTGCCAGCAGTGAGACAGGGGAAGAGACCCAGTACTTC
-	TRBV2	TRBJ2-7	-	CASSTPGVAASYEQYF	TGTGCCAGCAGTACACCGGGAGTAGCGGCGTCCTACGAGCAGTACTTC
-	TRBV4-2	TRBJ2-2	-	CASSQGHSSNTGELFF	TGTGCCAGCAGCCAAGGACACAGTTCGAACACCGGGGAGCTGTTTTTT
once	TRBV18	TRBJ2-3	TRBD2	CASFKTGLAGDTQYF	TGTGCCAGCTTTAAAACGGGACTAGCTGGAGATACGCAGTATTTT
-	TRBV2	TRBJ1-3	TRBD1	CASSRDSHISGNTIYF	TGTGCCAGCAGTCGGGACAGTCACATCTCTGGAAACACCATATATTTT
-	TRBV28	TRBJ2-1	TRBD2	CASLGLAGVHSYNEQFF	TGTGCCAGCTTGGGGCTAGCGGGAGTGCACTCCTACAATGAGCAGTTCTTC
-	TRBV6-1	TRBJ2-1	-	CASSEAAGEQFF	TGTGCCAGCAGTGAAGCGGCGGGTGAGCAGTTCTTC
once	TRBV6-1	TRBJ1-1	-	CASSEALSANTEAFF	TGTGCCAGCAGTGAAGCGTTGTCGGCGAACACTGAAGCTTTCTTT
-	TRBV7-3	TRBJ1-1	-	CASSFTRDTEAFF	TGTGCCAGCAGCTTTACAAGGGACACTGAAGCTTTCTTT
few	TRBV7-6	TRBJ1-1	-	CASSPQPTANTEAFF	TGTGCCAGCAGCCCCCAACCCACAGCGAACACTGAAGCTTTCTTT
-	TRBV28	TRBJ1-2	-	CASGSSGSNYGYTF	TGTGCCAGCGGATCATCGGGGTCTAACTATGGCTACACCTTC
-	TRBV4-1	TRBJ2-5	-	CASSQEGVRAETQYF	TGCGCCAGCAGCCAAGAAGGGGTTCGGGCAGAGACCCAGTACTTC
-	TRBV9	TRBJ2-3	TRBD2	CASSVVGRAGVRDTQYF	TGTGCCAGCAGCGTAGTGGGTAGAGCGGGAGTAAGGGATACGCAGTATTTT
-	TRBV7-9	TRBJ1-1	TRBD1	CASSSWTGPNTEAFF	TGTGCCAGCAGCTCCTGGACAGGGCCGAACACTGAAGCTTTCTTT
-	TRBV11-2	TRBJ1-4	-	CASSLTGRGEKLFF	TGTGCCAGCAGCTTAACAGGGAGGGGTGAAAAACTGTTTTTT
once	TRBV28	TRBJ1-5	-	CASGPRDNQPQHF	TGTGCCAGCGGGCCGAGAGACAATCAGCCCCAGCATTTT
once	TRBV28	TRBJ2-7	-	CASSLGGSLKVSEQYF	TGTGCCAGCAGTTTAGGTGGGAGCCTTAAGGTCTCCGAGCAGTACTTC
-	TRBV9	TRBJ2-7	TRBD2	CASSGLAGSYEQYF	TGTGCCAGCAGCGGACTAGCGGGAAGCTACGAGCAGTACTTC
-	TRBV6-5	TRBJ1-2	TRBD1	CASSYSTGKVGYGYTF	TGTGCCAGCAGTTACTCGACAGGGAAAGTTGGCTATGGCTACACCTTC
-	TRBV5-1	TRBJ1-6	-	CASSLLETMRSPLHF	TGCGCCAGCAGCTTGTTGGAGACGATGCGATCACCCCTCCACTTT
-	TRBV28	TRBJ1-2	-	CASSLYWRGLGSGYTF	TGTGCCAGCAGTTTATATTGGCGGGGATTGGGTAGTGGCTACACCTTC
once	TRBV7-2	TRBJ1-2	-	CASSTNRGHGYTF	TGTGCCAGCAGCACAAATCGGGGGCATGGCTACACCTTC
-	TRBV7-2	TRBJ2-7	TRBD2	CASSWLAGGNYEQYF	TGTGCCAGCAGCTGGTTAGCGGGAGGGAACTACGAGCAGTACTTC
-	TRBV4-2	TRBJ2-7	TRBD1	CASSLSDRDSYEQYF	TGTGCCAGCAGCCTTTCGGACAGGGACTCCTACGAGCAGTACTTC
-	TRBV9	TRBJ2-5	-	CASSVVGRGSETQYF	TGTGCCAGCAGCGTAGTTGGACGAGGGTCAGAGACCCAGTACTTC